A single TCR beta chain is shown here with its context. Its antigen is unknown. Per-base quality was not reported, and no clone a single base away is much larger than it. The cohort was made up of roughly 670 healthy bone marrow donors. Cohort members were all nominally healthy when sampled, although unrecorded immune exposures were likely present. The donor tested CMV seronegative and was one of the 352 seronegative cohort members. A peripheral blood sample was provided by each donor, and peripheral blood mononuclear cells were used for TCR beta sequencing. The Qiagen DNeasy Blood Extraction Kit was used to extract genomic DNA from the blood cell samples. Library preparation used the immunoSEQ multiplex PCR assay. A mixture of 60 forward primers for TCR Vbeta segments and 13 reverse primers for TCR Jbeta segments was used in the multiplex PCR. A multiplex PCR assay on genomic DNA amplified the CDR3 region of rearranged TCR beta genes. The Illumina HiSeq System was used to sequence the amplified TCR beta libraries as 87-base-pair reads. As for the authors' bioinformatics: A later analysis tallied 75 million to 95 million unique TCR beta chains across the 666 repertoires, and roughly 11 million of those chains were shared by two or more donors. A nearest-neighbor algorithm error-corrected the raw reads and collapsed the reads into unique sequences, merging closely related sequences to remove PCR and sequencing errors. CDR3 sequences were aligned to IMGT reference sequences to assign V, D and J gene segments. Each retained sequence needed at least a six-nucleotide match to both a V gene segment and a J gene segment. Rearrangements were classified as productive when the CDR3 lacked stop codons and remained in frame with V and J, and all other rearrangements were classified as non-productive. CDR3 was defined by IMGT convention, running from the second conserved V-encoded cysteine to the conserved J-encoded phenylalanine. In an earlier analysis of more than 550 of the donors, sequences lacking an unambiguous match to a single V gene segment were excluded. In an earlier analysis of a few hundred of the donors, V segments were called functional above 56.7% productive rearrangements and were called segregating when the between-donor standard deviation exceeded 5%. A statistical classification framework was developed to diagnose cytomegalovirus status using the catalog of TCR beta chain sequences. In a later analysis, TCR nucleotide sequences were compared against IMGT/GENE-DB human TR gene sequences so that V and J genes could be assigned. In a later analysis, CDR3 sequences and most-parsimonious VDJ recombination scenarios were assigned using the TCRdist pipeline. In a later analysis, every TCR beta chain was defined by the combination of its CDR3 amino acid sequence and its V-gene family, and reads without a unique V-gene family were dropped. As a way to deal with suspected cross-contamination and a sequencing artifact, a later analysis dropped hundreds of nucleotide sequences that were highly shared and had low generation probability. For each public chain, a later analysis derived a clonal expansion index from normalized ranks of inferred template counts within each repertoire. In a later analysis, generation probabilities were computed with a VDJ recombination model fitted to out-of-frame rearrangements, and the resulting probabilities were checked against IGoR. In a later analysis, TCR-TCR, TCR-HLA and TCR-CMV co-occurrence was scored with hypergeometric tests, and a repertoire-size bias correction was applied to TCR pairs. A later analysis estimated false discovery rates by permuting HLA or CMV assignments 20 times. In a later analysis, co-occurring TCRs were grouped using DBSCAN, with TCRdist sequence similarity added in when clustering inside HLA-allele-positive subsets. Co-occurrence clustering excluded repertoires with fewer than 30,000 or more than 120,000 public chains, plus five with anomalous nucleotide sharing. TCRdb re-hosts the immuneACCESS table, in-frame sequences only. Its copies lack some clones; in the studies checked, an unresolved V gene accounts for under half of them, and the cause for the rest is not known. V, J and clone size are those of that table, while D and trimming were read from the DNA. This sample gives 130,000 or so clones in total; over 65% of them show up just once. The top ten clones comprise less than 2% of the sample.

The sample is drawn from a study of cytomegalovirus exposure and HLA in healthy donors (dated by TCRdb to about 2017). Describing the broader study: In an earlier analysis of 450 to 750 of the donors, 276 Gb of sequence data and 100 million or so unique TCR beta sequences from 150 million to 200 million T cells were reported. Approximately 310 gigabases of sequencing data and approximately 92 million unique TCR sequences made up an early release that covered some 640 HLA-typed donors. The genetic ancestry cluster associated with self-reported Caucasian donors included 81% of the roughly 390 genotyped donors. The study aimed to test whether cataloging public T cell receptors could reveal signatures of past pathogen exposure. The T cell repertoires of several hundred subjects were profiled by immunosequencing and related to cytomegalovirus serostatus. Besides the first cohort of under 700 subjects, a separate validation cohort made up of 120 different subjects was used. The study combined high-throughput TCR immunosequencing, statistical association of individual TCRs with disease status, and machine learning to predict cytomegalovirus infection status. In a later analysis, previously published TCR beta repertoires from more than 500 donors were re-analyzed and high-resolution HLA genotyping was added so that TCR occurrence patterns could be studied. Rather than drawing on any new phenotypic data, the later analysis identified candidate immune exposures from TCR beta sequences and the way those sequences occurred across donors. In an earlier analysis of 550 to 700 of the donors, high-throughput TCR beta sequencing was used to judge whether each TCR beta V gene segment behaved as functional or pseudogenic. Donor age, sex, ethnicity and CMV serostatus were compiled alongside the repertoire data. A later genetic analysis took genome-wide SNP genotypes for 398 of the 666 donors and used that subset as a discovery cohort. All discovery cohort repertoires had been generated using a single sequencing platform. Class I and class II HLA loci were covered by the typing at four-digit resolution. The number of donors typed differed by locus, with roughly 620-630 for A, B, C, DRB1 and DQB1, 522 for DQA1, about 610 for DPA1, and around 450 for DPB1. Roughly 5 DR-DQ haplotypes were handled as single units for association and clustering, since linkage in the cohort was strong. Among about 370 genotyped donors of the cohort, an average of approximately 240,000 unique TCR beta nucleotide sequences was sequenced per donor, of which roughly 17% were non-productive.

Trimming removed 0 bases from V and 2 bases from J; the gene matches leave 5 bases unexplained. From cysteine to phenylalanine, the CDR3 is 16 amino acids long. The sequence is cut down to CDR3 DNA, 48 bases in frame from base 1. The germline V gene (reference sequence) provides CDR1 LNHDA and CDR2 SQIVND. Results the study describes overall, beyond this receptor: A further reported finding was that TCR beta sequences accurately predicted the HLA-A and HLA-B alleles for most subjects in the first cohort. An earlier analysis of around 540 of the donors showed that most TCR beta V segments appeared in productive rearrangements either about 87% or about 30% of the time, which broadly matched IMGT annotations. Some IMGT-functional V segments, including TRBV6-2 and TRBV6-3, could not be distinguished by the 87-base-pair reads and were therefore excluded. A total of some 180 TCR beta chains were listed by the study as associated with cytomegalovirus. Because HLA typing was unavailable for some donors at each locus, only the typed subset was used in association tests. According to a later analysis, parvovirus B19, influenza, CMV and Epstein-Barr virus appeared linked to several top co-occurrence clusters. In a later analysis, the rate of TCR association differed among HLA loci, with DRB1 alleles having the most associated TCRs and HLA-C alleles having the fewest. It was suggested by the authors that the approach could potentially be generalized to other disease states and immunological phenotypes. In a later genetic analysis, fewer N-insertions in productive TCRs were reported among donors in an Asian-associated ancestry cluster than the roughly 700-donor mean. A later analysis found that most CMV-associated TCR beta chains appeared HLA-restricted, with HLA associations seemingly driven largely by CMV exposure. Because counts were too low, more than 15 rarely observed V segments, including chromosome 9 orphons, were excluded from the earlier analysis of 500 to 700 of the donors. When HLA alleles, especially DR and DQ, strongly co-occurred, TCR associations were difficult to assign to individual alleles. In a later analysis, around 15,000 TCR beta sequences were associated with specific HLA alleles at a false discovery rate of 0.05. The only immune exposure information available for the cohort was CMV serostatus. Compared with equally common non-associated chains, HLA-associated TCR beta chains in a later analysis were more clonally expanded and had lower generation probabilities. Cytomegalovirus status was reported to be diagnosed by the classifier with high specificity and sensitivity in both the original and validation cohorts. In vitro tests confirmed that a few of the cytomegalovirus-associated TCR beta chains recognize cytomegalovirus antigens. An association between a missense DCLRE1C variant and V-gene and J-gene trimming of TCR beta chains was found in a later genetic analysis and replicated in an independent cohort. The presence/absence analyses assumed that sequencing depth was roughly uniform across donors, and that assumption may not be true. Most TCR sequences were observed very rarely across donors, whereas some public TCRs were present in many individuals. A group of highly shared sequence variants was considered likely to be a technical artifact of the sequencing pipeline. Only TCR beta chains were sequenced in this cohort, and the absence of alpha or paired-chain data limited detectable features. Correlated functional status among segregating V segments might be attributable to linkage disequilibrium, but an unknown experimental factor could not be ruled out.

The chain was built from TRBV19 and TRBJ2-7, with TRBD1 matching 9 junction bases. The sequencing sample was made of PBMCs. The TCR was taken from a man aged 35 to 55 in good health and CMV-seronegative. The CDR3 sequence is CASSIEGRTGAYEQYF. The DNA sequence is given as TGTGCCAGTAGTATAGAGGGTCGGACAGGGGCCTACGAGCAGTACTTC.